A single sample gave rise to the 2 T cell receptor beta chains below, sequenced in a study of blood T cell repertoires in COVID-19. Data came from immunoSEQ multiplex PCR; TCRdb stores just in-frame clones and leaves some out. The sample records about 200,000 clones, more than 70% being singletons. Sequenced material: peripheral blood. These receptors were collected from a man over 45 with COVID-19, enrolled during active disease.

The rearrangement uses TRBV2 and TRBJ2-1, with D possibly TRBD2 on 6 matching bases. Trimming pared 6 bases from V and 4 bases from J, leaving 10 bases between. Germline-derived CDR1 and CDR2 are SNHLY and FYNNEI. The CDR3 loop spans 13 amino acids. The CDR3 reads CASRTRPYNEQFF. DNA of the CDR3: TGTGCCAGCAGGACTAGACCGTACAATGAGCAGTTCTTC.

This sequence joins TRBV10-3 and TRBJ2-2; D might be TRBD2 (6 bases). Trimming shortened V by 10 bases and J by 1 base, and 16 bases separated the two germline ends. The germline V gene has CDR1 ENHRY and CDR2 SYGVKD. This CDR3 comprises 15 residues. CDR3 residues: CATTVGGVNTGELFF. Here the CDR3 DNA reads TGTGCCACGACGGTCGGGGGAGTGAACACCGGGGAGCTGTTTTTT.